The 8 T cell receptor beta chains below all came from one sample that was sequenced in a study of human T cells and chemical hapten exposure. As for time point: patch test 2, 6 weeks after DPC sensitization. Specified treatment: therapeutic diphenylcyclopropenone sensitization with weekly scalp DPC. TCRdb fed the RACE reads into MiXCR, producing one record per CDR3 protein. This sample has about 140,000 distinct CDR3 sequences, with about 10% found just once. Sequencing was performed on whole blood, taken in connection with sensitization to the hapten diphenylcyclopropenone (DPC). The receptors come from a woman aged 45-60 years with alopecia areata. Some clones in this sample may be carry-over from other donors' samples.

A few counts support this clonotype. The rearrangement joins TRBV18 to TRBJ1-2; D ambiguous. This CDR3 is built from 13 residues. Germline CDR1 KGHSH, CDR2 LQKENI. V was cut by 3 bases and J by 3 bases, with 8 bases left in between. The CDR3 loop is CASSPSQYYGYTF. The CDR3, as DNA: TGTGCCAGCTCACCGTCTCAGTACTATGGCTACACCTTC. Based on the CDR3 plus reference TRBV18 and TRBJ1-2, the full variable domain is NAGVMQNPRHLVRRRGQEARLRCSPMKGHSHVYWYRQLPEEGLKFMVYLQKENIIDESGMPKERFSAEFPKEGPSILRIQQVVRGDSAAYFCASSPSQYYGYTFGSGTRLTVV.

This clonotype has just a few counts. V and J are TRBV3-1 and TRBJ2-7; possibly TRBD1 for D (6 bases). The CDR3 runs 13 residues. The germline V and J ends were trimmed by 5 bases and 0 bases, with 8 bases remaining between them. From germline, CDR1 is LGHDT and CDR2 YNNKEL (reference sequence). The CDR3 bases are TGTGCCAGCAGCAACAGGGTCTCCTACGAGCAGTACTTC. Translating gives CASSNRVSYEQYF.

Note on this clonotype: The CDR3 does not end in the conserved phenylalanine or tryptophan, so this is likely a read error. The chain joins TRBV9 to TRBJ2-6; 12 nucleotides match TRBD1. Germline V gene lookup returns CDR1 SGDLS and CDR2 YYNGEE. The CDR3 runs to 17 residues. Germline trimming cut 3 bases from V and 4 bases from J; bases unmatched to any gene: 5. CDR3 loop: CASSAGQGAQGANVLTY. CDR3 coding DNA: TGTGCCAGCAGCGCGGGACAGGGGGCGCAAGGGGCCAACGTCCTGACTTAC.

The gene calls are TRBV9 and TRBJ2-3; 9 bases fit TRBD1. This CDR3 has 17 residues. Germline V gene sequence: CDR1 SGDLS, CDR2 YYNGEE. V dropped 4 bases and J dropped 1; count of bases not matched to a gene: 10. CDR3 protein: CASSPGLRTGGTDTQYF. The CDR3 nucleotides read TGTGCCAGCAGCCCGGGCCTGCGGACAGGGGGCACAGATACGCAGTATTTT.

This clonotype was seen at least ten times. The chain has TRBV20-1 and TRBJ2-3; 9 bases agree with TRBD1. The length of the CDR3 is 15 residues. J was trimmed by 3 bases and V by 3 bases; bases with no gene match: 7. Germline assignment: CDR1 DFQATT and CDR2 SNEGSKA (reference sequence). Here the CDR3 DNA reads TGCAGTGCTAGGCGGACAGGGGCGAGGACAGATACGCAGTATTTT. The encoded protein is CSARRTGARTDTQYF.

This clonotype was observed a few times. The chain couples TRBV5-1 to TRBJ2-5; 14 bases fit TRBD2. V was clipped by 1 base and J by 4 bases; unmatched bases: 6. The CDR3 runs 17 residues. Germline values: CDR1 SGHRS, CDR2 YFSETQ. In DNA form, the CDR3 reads TGCGCCAGCAGCTTGCCGGGGACTAGCGGGAGCGCAGAGACCCAGTACTTC. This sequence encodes CASSLPGTSGSAETQYF.

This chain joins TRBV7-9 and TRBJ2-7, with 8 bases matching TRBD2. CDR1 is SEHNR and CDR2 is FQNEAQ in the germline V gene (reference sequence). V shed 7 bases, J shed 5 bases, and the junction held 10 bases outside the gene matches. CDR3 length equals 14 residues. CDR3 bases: TGTGCCAGCACCCCGCCCGGGGGGGCGGACGAGCAGTACTTC. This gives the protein CASTPPGGADEQYF.

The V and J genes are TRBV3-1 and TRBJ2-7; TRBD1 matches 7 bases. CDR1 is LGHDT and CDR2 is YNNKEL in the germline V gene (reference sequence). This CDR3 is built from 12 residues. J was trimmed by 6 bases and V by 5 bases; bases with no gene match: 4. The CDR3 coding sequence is TGTGCCAGCAGCTCCACAGGGGCCGAGCAGTACTTC. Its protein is CASSSTGAEQYF.